What follows describes a single T cell receptor beta chain. This CDR3 region has 18 residues. V gave up 2 bases and J gave up 0 bases; unmatched junction bases: 11. Looked up from germline, CDR1 is MGHRA and CDR2 is YSYEKL. TCRdb's copy holds only in-frame clones and misses some; the assay was immunoSEQ multiplex PCR. The sample gives 350,000 to 450,000 clones, 80% to 95% of which show up once; around 6.4% is in the top ten. This sample is part of a study of control samples from healthy donors and cancer patients. The rearrangement uses TRBV4-1 and TRBJ2-3; 7 bases fit TRBD1. The origin of this receptor is a man in his forties or fifties with head and neck cancer. The specimen was PBMCs. CDR3 nucleotide sequence: TGCGCCAGCAGCCAACAGGGGGACAGCAGCTTGAGCACAGATACGCAGTATTTT. Amino acids: CASSQQGDSSLSTDTQYF.